This is a list of T cell receptor beta chains from one sample in a study of cytomegalovirus exposure and HLA in healthy donors. TCRdb's copy holds only in-frame clones and misses some; the assay was immunoSEQ multiplex PCR. The data show approximately 120,000 clones, about 79% seen once. The sequencing input was PBMCs. The receptors originated from a human donor in good health. The CDR3 runs from the conserved cysteine through the conserved F or W. A D gene is named only where the DNA matches it firmly. The size field is filled for only some rows; it gives once, few, many or a size class.

17 TRBJ1-2 . TRBD1 TRBV11-2 TGTGCCAGCAGCGTCCTTCGCCGGGACAGGGTTGGCTATGGCTACACCTTC CASSVLRRDRVGYGYTF
16 TRBJ2-3 . TRBD2 TRBV19 TGTGCCAGTAGTATTGGCCCGGGGGGTAGCACAGATACGCAGTATTTT CASSIGPGGSTDTQYF
15 TRBJ2-1 . TRBD1 TRBV7-2 TGTGCCAGCAGTTACGACAGGGGGCCATACAATGAGCAGTTCTTC CASSYDRGPYNEQFF
15 TRBJ1-5 few TRBD1 TRBV30 TGTGCCTGGAGTGCCGGACAGGGAAGGTTTCAGCCCCAGCATTTT CAWSAGQGRFQPQHF
13 TRBJ1-1 . TRBD1 TRBV4-2 TGTGCCAGCAGTCCTGACAGGGACACTGAAGCTTTCTTT CASSPDRDTEAFF
16 TRBJ2-7 . . TRBV7-8 TGTGCCAGCAGCTCATTCCAGGATTCAGGATCCTACGAGCAGTACTTC CASSSFQDSGSYEQYF
16 TRBJ2-5 . TRBD2 TRBV4-3 TGCGCCAGCAGCCAGGGTAGCGGGGGGGCCGGGGAGACCCAGTACTTC CASSQGSGGAGETQYF
15 TRBJ2-3 once TRBD2 TRBV5-1 TGCGCCAGCAGCTCCACTAGCGGGAGCACAGATACGCAGTATTTT CASSSTSGSTDTQYF
13 TRBJ1-1 once TRBD1 TRBV13 TGTGCCAGCAGCCCCGGGACAGCGGCCGAAGCTTTCTTT CASSPGTAAEAFF
13 TRBJ1-4 few . TRBV5-1 TGCGCCAGCAGCTTCGGAGTTGATGAAAAACTGTTTTTT CASSFGVDEKLFF
14 TRBJ2-1 . TRBD1 TRBV6-1 TGTGCCAGCGTAATAAACCCAGGGGGCGGACGGTGGTTCTTC CASVINPGGGRWFF
18 TRBJ2-7 . TRBD2 TRBV28 TGTGCCAGCAGTACCGCCCGGCTAGCGGGAGGAAATAAAGACGAGCAGTACTTC CASSTARLAGGNKDEQYF
16 TRBJ2-5 . . TRBV13 TGTGCCAGCAGCTTAGGGAATAGGAGGTACCAAGAGACCCAGTACTTC CASSLGNRRYQETQYF
13 TRBJ1-1 . . TRBV7-9 TGTGCCAGCAGCATTCAGATGAACACTGAAGCTTTCTTT CASSIQMNTEAFF
14 TRBJ2-1 . . TRBV19 TGTGCCAGTAGCGGGATAGTCTTCCCCAATGAGCAGTTCTTC CASSGIVFPNEQFF
16 TRBJ1-5 . TRBD1 TRBV19 TGTGCCAGTAGTCGGGACAGGGTTCGGGGGTATCAGCCCCAGCATTTT CASSRDRVRGYQPQHF
16 TRBJ2-2 once TRBD2 TRBV30 TGTGCCTGGAGTGGCCTAGCGGGAGATAAGACCGGGGAGCTGTTTTTT CAWSGLAGDKTGELFF
15 TRBJ2-1 . TRBD2 TRBV5-1 TGCGCCAGCAGGCCTAGCGGAACCTCTTACAATGAGCAGTTCTTC CASRPSGTSYNEQFF
16 TRBJ2-5 few TRBD2 TRBV7-8 TGTGCCAGCAGCTTAGTGGGACTAGCGGATCAAGAGACCCAGTACTTC CASSLVGLADQETQYF
13 TRBJ2-7 few . TRBV7-8 TGTGCCAGCAGCTCGACTTCAGCCTACGAGCAGTACTTC CASSSTSAYEQYF
18 TRBJ2-1 . TRBD1 TRBV11-3 TGTGCCAGCAGCCCCAGGGGGCAGGGAGCCATCTCCTACAATGAGCAGTTCTTC CASSPRGQGAISYNEQFF
15 TRBJ1-3 . TRBD1 TRBV25-1 TGTGCCAGCAGTGACAACAGGGGCTCTGGAAACACCATATATTTT CASSDNRGSGNTIYF
14 TRBJ1-2 . TRBD1 TRBV27 TGTGCCAGCAGGCCGGGACAGGGGGCCTATGGCTACACCTTC CASRPGQGAYGYTF
14 TRBJ2-3 many TRBD1 TRBV5-8 TGTGCCAGCAGCCCAGGACAGGGCACAGATACGCAGTATTTT CASSPGQGTDTQYF
15 TRBJ1-5 . . TRBV28 TGTGCCAGCAGCCTCCGGCTACCAGGCGGGCAGCCCCAGCATTTT CASSLRLPGGQPQHF
12 TRBJ1-4 . . TRBV7-9 TGTGCCAGCAGCCCCGACGAGGGAAAACTGTTTTTT CASSPDEGKLFF
12 TRBJ1-2 . . TRBV6-5 TGTGCCAGCAGCTCCACAGCCTATGGCTACACCTTC CASSSTAYGYTF
13 TRBJ1-5 . . TRBV18 TGTGCCAGCTCACCAGCTCAGTCACAGCCCCAGCATTTT CASSPAQSQPQHF
14 TRBJ1-4 . . TRBV6-5 TGTGCCAGCAGACCCCAGGGGCAAAAGGAAAAACTGTTTTTT CASRPQGQKEKLFF
15 TRBJ2-7 . TRBD2 TRBV27 TGTGCCAGCAGTTTATTGGGGACTAGCGAGGCCGAGCAGTACTTC CASSLLGTSEAEQYF
13 TRBJ1-1 . . TRBV6-5 TGTGCCAGCAGTTCTGTGGCCAACACTGAAGCTTTCTTT CASSSVANTEAFF
15 TRBJ2-7 . . TRBV6-1 TGTGCCAGCAGTGAAGTGGCGGTGGTGTTGGGCGAGCAGTACTTC CASSEVAVVLGEQYF